The T cell receptor beta chain under discussion was sequenced for a study of cytomegalovirus exposure and HLA in healthy donors. Every donor was a healthy person donating bone marrow. This clone rates as medium-sized. The PCR employed 60 Vbeta primers together with 13 Jbeta primers. Libraries were prepared by immunoSEQ multiplex PCR; TCRdb keeps only in-frame clonotypes and omits some of them. Among just under 150,000 clones listed, 75% to 90% were seen once. This receptor was obtained from a woman in her twenties or thirties in good health and CMV-seronegative. Specimen: PBMCs.

The DNA of the CDR3 is TGTGCCAGCAGCTTATGGGCTACGGAGGCCCACTCCTACAATGAGCAGTTCTTC. Its translation is CASSLWATEAHSYNEQFF. V usage is TRBV13 and J usage is TRBJ2-1; weak D call: TRBD2 (5 bases). The CDR3 is 18 amino acids. Trimming pared 2 bases from V and 0 bases from J, leaving 17 bases between. Germline values: CDR1 PRHDT, CDR2 FYEKMQ (reference sequence).